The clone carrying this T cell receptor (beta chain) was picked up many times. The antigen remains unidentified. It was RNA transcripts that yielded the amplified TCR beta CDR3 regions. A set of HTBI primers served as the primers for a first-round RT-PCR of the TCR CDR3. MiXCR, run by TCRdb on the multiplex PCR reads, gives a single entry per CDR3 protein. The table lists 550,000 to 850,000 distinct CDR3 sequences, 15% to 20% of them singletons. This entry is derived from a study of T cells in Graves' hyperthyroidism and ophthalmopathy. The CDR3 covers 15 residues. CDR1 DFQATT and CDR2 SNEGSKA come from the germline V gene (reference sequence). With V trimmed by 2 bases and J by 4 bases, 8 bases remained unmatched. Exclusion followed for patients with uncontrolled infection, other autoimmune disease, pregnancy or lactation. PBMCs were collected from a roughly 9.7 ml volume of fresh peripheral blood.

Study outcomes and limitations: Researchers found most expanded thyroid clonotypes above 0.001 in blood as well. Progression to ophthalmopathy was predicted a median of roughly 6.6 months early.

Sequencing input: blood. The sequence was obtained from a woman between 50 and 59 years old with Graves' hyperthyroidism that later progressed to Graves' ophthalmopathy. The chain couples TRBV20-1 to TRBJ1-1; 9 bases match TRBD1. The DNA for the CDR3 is TGCAGTGCTAGATTGGTCGGACAGGGGATCACTGAAGCTTTCTTT. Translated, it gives CSARLVGQGITEAFF.